This T cell receptor (beta chain) was recorded in a study of T cell responses to AZD1222 COVID-19 vaccine. This clone was seen just once. The antigen remains unidentified. Pooled in the analysis were second doses at about 4 or about 12 weeks. Study-wide findings and caveats: Just a handful of AZD1222 recipients were seropositive at baseline. Repertoires were obtained only post-peak T cell response. Along spike, vaccine-associated CD4 TCRs were found throughout, with dominance at 160-218 and 743-854.

This CDR3 region has 16 residues. Trimming removed 1 base at V and 3 bases at J, with 16 bases between. Germline-derived CDR1 and CDR2 are SGHAT and FQNNGV. The assay was immunoSEQ multiplex PCR, and TCRdb's table has in-frame clones only and misses some. The repertoire includes about 140,000 clones, around 92% of them detected once, and 3% to 4.5% sits in the top ten. The genes are TRBV11-2 and TRBJ2-7; D is ambiguous. The specimen was peripheral blood, collected 28 days after the second AZD1222 dose. This sequence originates from an adult who received the AZD1222 COVID-19 vaccine. In DNA form, the CDR3 reads TGTGCCAGCAGCTTAGTGGCGGACGCTCCCTACTACGAGCAGTACTTC. It specifies CASSLVADAPYYEQYF. The full variable domain, with the rest looked up from reference TRBV11-2 and TRBJ2-7, is EAGVAQSPRYKIIEKRQSVAFWCNPISGHATLYWYQQILGQGPKLLIQFQNNGVVDDSQLPKDRFSAERLKGVDSTLKIQPAKLEDSAVYLCASSLVADAPYYEQYFGPGTRLTVT.